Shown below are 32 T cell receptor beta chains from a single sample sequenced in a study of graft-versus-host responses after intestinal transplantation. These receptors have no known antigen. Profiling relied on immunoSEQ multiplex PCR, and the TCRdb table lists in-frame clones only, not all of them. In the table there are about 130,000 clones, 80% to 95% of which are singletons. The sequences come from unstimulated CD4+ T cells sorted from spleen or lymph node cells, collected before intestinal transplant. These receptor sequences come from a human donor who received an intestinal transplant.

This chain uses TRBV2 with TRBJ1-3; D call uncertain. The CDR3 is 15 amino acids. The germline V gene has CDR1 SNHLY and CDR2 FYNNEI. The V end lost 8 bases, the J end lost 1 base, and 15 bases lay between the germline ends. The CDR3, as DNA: TGTGCCAGCGGTGTGGCGGGAAAATCTGGAAACACCATATATTTT. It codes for CASGVAGKSGNTIYF.

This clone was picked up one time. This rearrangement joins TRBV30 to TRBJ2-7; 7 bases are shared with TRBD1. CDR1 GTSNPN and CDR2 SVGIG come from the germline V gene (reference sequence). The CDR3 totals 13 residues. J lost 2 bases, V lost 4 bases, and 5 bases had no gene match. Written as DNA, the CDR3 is TGTGCCTGGAAGTCGGACAGGACCTACGAGCAGTACTTC. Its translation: CAWKSDRTYEQYF.

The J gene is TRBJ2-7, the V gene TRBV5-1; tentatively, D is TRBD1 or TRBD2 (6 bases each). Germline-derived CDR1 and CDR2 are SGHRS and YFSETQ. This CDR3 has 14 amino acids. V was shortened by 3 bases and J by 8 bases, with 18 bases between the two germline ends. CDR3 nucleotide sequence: TGCGCCAGCAGCTCTCCCCAGGGGACTCGGAAGCAGTACTTC. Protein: CASSSPQGTRKQYF. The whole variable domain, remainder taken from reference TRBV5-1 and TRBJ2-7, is KAGVTQTPRYLIKTRGQQVTLSCSPISGHRSVSWYQQTPGQGLQFLFEYFSETQRNKGNFPGRFSGRQFSNSRSEMNVSTLELGDSALYLCASSSPQGTRKQYFGPGTRLTVT.

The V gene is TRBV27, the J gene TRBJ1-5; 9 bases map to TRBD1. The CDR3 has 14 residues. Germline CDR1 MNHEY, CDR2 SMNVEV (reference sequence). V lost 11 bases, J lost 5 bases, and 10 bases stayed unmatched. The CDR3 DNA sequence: TGTGCCGATCGGACAGGGGACTTTTATCAGCCCCAGCATTTT. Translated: CADRTGDFYQPQHF.

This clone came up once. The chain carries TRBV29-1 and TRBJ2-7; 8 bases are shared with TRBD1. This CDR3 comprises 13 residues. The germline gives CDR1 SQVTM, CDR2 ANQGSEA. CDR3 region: CSVFKTGEYEQYF. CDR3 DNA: TGCAGTGTCTTTAAGACAGGGGAGTACGAGCAGTACTTC.

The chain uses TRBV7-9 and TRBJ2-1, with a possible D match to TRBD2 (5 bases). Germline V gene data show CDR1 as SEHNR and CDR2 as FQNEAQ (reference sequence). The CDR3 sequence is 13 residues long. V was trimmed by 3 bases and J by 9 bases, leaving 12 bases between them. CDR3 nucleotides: TGTGCCAGCAGCTTGGGTAGTGAGGGTGAGCAGTTCTTC. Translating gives CASSLGSEGEQFF.

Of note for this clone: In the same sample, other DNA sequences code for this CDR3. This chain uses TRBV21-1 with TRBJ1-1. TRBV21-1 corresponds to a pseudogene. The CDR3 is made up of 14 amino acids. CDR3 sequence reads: CASSKEGGHTEAFF. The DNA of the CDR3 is TGTGCCAGCAGCAAAGAGGGTGGTCACACTGAAGCTTTCTTT.

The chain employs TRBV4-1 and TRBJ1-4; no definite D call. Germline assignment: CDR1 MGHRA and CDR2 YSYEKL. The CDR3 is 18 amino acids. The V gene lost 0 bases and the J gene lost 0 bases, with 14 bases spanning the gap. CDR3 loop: CASSQDSLKSATNEKLFF. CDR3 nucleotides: TGCGCCAGCAGCCAAGATTCCCTTAAGAGTGCAACTAATGAAAAACTGTTTTTT.

The CDR3 loop reads CASHRVTDTQYF. The CDR3 nucleotides read TGTGCCAGCCACCGGGTCACAGATACGCAGTATTTT. The chain links TRBV5-6 to TRBJ2-3; no clear D. Deletions cut 7 bases from V and 2 bases from J, with 8 bases between. The CDR3 is 12 residues long. The V gene's germline CDR1 is SGHDT and CDR2 YYEEEE.

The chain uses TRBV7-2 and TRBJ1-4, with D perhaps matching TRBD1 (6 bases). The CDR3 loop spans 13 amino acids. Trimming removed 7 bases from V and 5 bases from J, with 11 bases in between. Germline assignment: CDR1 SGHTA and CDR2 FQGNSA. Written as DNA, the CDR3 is TGTGCCAGCACAGGGGAGTGGAATGAAAAACTGTTTTTT. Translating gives CASTGEWNEKLFF. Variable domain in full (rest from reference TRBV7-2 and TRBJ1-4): GAGVSQSPSNKVTEKGKDVELRCDPISGHTALYWYRQSLGQGLEFLIYFQGNSAPDKSGLPSDRFSAERTGGSVSTLTIQRTQQEDSAVYLCASTGEWNEKLFFGSGTQLSVL.

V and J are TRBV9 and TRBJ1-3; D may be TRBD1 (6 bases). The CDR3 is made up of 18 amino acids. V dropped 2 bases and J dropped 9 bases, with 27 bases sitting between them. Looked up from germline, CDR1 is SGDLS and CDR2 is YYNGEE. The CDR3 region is CASSVSGGAGFRESTIYF. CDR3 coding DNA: TGTGCCAGCAGCGTTTCGGGGGGCGCCGGCTTTCGGGAAAGCACCATATATTTT.

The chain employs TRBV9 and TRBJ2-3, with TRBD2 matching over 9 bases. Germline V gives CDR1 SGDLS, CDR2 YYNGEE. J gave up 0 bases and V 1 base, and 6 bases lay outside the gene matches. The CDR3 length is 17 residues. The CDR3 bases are TGTGCCAGCAGCGTACGCGGGAGGGGAGGGAGCACAGATACGCAGTATTTT. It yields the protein CASSVRGRGGSTDTQYF.

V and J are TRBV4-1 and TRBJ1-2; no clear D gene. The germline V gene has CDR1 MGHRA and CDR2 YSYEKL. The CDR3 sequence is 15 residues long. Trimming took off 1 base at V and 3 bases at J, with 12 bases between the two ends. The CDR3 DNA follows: TGCGCCAGCAGCCAAGTGGACCGCTACCACTATGGCTACACCTTC. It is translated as CASSQVDRYHYGYTF.

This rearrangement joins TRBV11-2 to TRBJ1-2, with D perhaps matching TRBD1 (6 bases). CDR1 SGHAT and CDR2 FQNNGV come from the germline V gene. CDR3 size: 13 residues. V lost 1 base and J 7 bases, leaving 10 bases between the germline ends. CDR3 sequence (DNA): TGTGCCAGCAGCTTAGGGGAGGGGGTTGGCTACACCTTC. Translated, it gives CASSLGEGVGYTF.

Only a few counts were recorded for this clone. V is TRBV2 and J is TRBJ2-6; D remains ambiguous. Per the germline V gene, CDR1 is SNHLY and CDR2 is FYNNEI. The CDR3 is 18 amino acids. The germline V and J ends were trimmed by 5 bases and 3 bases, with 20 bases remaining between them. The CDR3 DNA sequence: TGTGCCAGCAGTCCTCCAATGGGGTATTGGGGTGGGGCCAACGTCCTGACTTTC. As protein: CASSPPMGYWGGANVLTF. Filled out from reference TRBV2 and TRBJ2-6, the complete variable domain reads EPEVTQTPSHQVTQMGQEVILRCVPISNHLYFYWYRQILGQKVEFLVSFYNNEISEKSEIFDDQFSVERPDGSNFTLKIRSTKLEDSAMYFCASSPPMGYWGGANVLTFGAGSRLTVL.

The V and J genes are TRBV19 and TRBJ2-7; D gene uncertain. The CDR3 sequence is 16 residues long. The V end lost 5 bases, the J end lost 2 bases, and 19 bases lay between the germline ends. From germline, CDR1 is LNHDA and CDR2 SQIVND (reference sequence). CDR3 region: CASSASRALLTYEQYF. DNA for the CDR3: TGTGCCAGTAGTGCGAGCCGGGCCCTACTCACCTACGAGCAGTACTTC.

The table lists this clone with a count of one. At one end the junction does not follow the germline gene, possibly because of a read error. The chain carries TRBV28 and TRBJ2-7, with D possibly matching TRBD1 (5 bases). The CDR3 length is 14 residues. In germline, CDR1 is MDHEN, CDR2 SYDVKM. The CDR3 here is CTSLTGVSSYEQYF. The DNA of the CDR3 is TGTACCAGCCTCACAGGAGTAAGCTCCTACGAGCAGTACTTC.

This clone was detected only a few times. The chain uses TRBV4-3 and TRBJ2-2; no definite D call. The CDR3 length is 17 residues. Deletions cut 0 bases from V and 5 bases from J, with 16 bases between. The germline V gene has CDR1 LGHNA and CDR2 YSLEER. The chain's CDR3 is CASSQDLVRLETGELFF. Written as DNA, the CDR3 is TGCGCCAGCAGCCAAGATCTCGTCCGGTTGGAGACCGGGGAGCTGTTTTTT.

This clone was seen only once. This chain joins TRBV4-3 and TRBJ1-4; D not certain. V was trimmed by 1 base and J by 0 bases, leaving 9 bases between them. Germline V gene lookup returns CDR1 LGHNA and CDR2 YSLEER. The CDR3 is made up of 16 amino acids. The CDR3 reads CASSQGGGATNEKLFF. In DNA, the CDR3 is TGCGCCAGCAGCCAAGGAGGCGGAGCAACTAATGAAAAACTGTTTTTT.

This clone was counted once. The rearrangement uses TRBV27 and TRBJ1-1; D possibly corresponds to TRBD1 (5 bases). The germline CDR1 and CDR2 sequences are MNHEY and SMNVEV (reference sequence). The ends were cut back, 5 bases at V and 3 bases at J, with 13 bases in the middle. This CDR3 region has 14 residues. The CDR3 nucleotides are TGTGCCAGCAGTCCCCTGGGGACCTACACTGAAGCTTTCTTT. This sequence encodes CASSPLGTYTEAFF.

In DNA form, the CDR3 reads TGTGCCAGCAGCTCTGGACAGGCGAGCTCCTACAATGAGCAGTTCTTC. Its translation: CASSSGQASSYNEQFF. This chain links TRBV7-2 with TRBJ2-1, with TRBD1 matching 7 bases. Per germline, CDR1 SGHTA and CDR2 FQGNSA. Trimming at V came to 4 bases and at J to 0 bases, leaving 6 bases not matched to a gene. The CDR3 consists of 16 residues. Together with reference TRBV7-2 and TRBJ2-1, the CDR3 gives the full variable domain: GAGVSQSPSNKVTEKGKDVELRCDPISGHTALYWYRQSLGQGLEFLIYFQGNSAPDKSGLPSDRFSAERTGGSVSTLTIQRTQQEDSAVYLCASSSGQASSYNEQFFGPGTRLTVL.

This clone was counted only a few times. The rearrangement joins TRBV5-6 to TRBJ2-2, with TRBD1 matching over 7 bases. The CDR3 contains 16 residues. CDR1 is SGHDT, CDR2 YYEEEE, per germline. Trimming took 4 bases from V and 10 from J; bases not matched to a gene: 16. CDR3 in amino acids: CASSPRVGTAHMELFF. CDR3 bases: TGTGCCAGCAGCCCACGAGTAGGGACAGCCCACATGGAGCTGTTTTTT.

The CDR3 nucleotides are TGTGCCATCAGTGAGGGACCCGGGGGCGATCAGCCCCAGCATTTT. It specifies CAISEGPGGDQPQHF. The genes are TRBV10-3 and TRBJ1-5, with D perhaps matching TRBD1 (6 bases). Trimming took off 2 bases at V and 5 bases at J, with 13 bases between the two ends. Germline V gene sequence: CDR1 ENHRY, CDR2 SYGVKD. The CDR3 is 15 residues long.

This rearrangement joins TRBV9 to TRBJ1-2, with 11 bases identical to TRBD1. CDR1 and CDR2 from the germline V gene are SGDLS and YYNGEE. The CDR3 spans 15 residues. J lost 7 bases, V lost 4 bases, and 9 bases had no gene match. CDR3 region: CASSSTDRGQGGYTF. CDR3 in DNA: TGTGCCAGCAGCTCAACGGACAGGGGGCAAGGTGGCTACACCTTC.

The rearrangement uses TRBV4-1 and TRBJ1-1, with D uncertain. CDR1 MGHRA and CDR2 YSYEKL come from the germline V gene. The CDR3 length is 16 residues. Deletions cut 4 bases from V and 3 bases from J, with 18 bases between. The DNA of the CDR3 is TGCGCCAGCAGCCCAGCTAATCCCCGGCGGGACACTGAAGCTTTCTTT. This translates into CASSPANPRRDTEAFF.

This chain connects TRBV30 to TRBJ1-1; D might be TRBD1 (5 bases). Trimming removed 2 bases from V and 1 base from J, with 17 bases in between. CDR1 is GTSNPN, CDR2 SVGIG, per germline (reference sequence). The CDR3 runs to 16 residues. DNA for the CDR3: TGTGCCTGGAGTCCGGAATGGGTCAGGGAGAACACTGAAGCTTTCTTT. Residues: CAWSPEWVRENTEAFF.

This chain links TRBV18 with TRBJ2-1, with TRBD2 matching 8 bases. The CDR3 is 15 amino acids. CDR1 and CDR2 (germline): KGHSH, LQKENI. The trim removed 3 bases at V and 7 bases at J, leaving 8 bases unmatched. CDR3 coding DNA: TGTGCCAGCTCACCGAAGATCAGCGGGAGAAATGAGCAGTTCTTC. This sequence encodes CASSPKISGRNEQFF. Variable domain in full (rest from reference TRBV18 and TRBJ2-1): NAGVMQNPRHLVRRRGQEARLRCSPMKGHSHVYWYRQLPEEGLKFMVYLQKENIIDESGMPKERFSAEFPKEGPSILRIQQVVRGDSAAYFCASSPKISGRNEQFFGPGTRLTVL.

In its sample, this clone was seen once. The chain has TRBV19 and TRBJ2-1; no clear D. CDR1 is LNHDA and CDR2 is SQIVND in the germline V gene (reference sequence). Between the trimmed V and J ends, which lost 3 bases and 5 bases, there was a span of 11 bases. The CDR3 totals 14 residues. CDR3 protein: CASSIPGRHNEQFF. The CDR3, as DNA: TGTGCCAGTAGTATCCCCGGACGCCACAATGAGCAGTTCTTC.

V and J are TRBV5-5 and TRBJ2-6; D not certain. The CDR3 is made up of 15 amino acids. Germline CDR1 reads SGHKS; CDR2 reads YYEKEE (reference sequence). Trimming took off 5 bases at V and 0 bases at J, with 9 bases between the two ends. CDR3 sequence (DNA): TGTGCCAGCAGGGACGGAAGCTCTGGGGCCAACGTCCTGACTTTC. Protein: CASRDGSSGANVLTF.

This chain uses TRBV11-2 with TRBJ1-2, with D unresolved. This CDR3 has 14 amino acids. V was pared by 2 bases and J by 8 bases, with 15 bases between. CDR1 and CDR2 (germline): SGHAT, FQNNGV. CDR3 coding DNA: TGTGCCAGCAGCTTATCCCTACAGCCAGTGGGCTACACCTTC. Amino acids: CASSLSLQPVGYTF. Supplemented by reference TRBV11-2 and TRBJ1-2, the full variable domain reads EAGVAQSPRYKIIEKRQSVAFWCNPISGHATLYWYQQILGQGPKLLIQFQNNGVVDDSQLPKDRFSAERLKGVDSTLKIQPAKLEDSAVYLCASSLSLQPVGYTFGSGTRLTVV.

The CDR3: CASSFQLLLSYNEQFF. The CDR3 DNA sequence: TGTGCCAGCAGCTTCCAGCTCCTTCTCTCCTACAATGAGCAGTTCTTC. The gene calls are TRBV7-2 and TRBJ2-1; D remains unclear. V lost 3 bases and J 0 bases, leaving 12 bases between the germline ends. This CDR3 is built from 16 residues. Germline V gene sequence: CDR1 SGHTA, CDR2 FQGNSA.

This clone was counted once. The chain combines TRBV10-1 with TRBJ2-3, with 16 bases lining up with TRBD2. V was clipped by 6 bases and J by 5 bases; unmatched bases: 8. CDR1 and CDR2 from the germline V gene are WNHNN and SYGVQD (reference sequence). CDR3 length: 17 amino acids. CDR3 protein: CASRPGLAGGPGDTQYF. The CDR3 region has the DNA TGCGCCAGCAGGCCGGGACTAGCGGGAGGGCCGGGAGATACGCAGTATTTT.